The 27 T cell receptor beta chains reported below all come from one sample, sequenced in a study of radiotherapy plus CTLA-4 blockade in lung cancer. Here immunoSEQ multiplex PCR was the method, and the copy in TCRdb shows in-frame clones only, minus some. The sample holds about 95,000 clones, about four fifths seen once. Sequencing used peripheral blood, obtained from a patient treated with radiotherapy plus ipilimumab. These receptors originate from a human donor with non-small cell lung cancer who had stable disease on radiotherapy plus ipilimumab.

The chain recombines TRBV19 with TRBJ1-1; the match to TRBD1 covers 8 bases. CDR3 size: 13 residues. Germline V gene sequence: CDR1 LNHDA, CDR2 SQIVND (reference sequence). J was trimmed by 5 bases and V by 8 bases; bases with no gene match: 7. CDR3 DNA: TGTGCCAGTTGTCAGGGGGCAGGAACTGAAGCTTTCTTT. Amino acids: CASCQGAGTEAFF.

The V and J genes are TRBV5-1 and TRBJ2-1, with 7 bases aligning to TRBD2. V was pared by 0 bases and J by 0 bases, with 9 bases of the junction left unmatched. CDR1 and CDR2 from the germline V gene are SGHRS and YFSETQ. This CDR3 contains 18 residues. The CDR3 loop reads CASSLGRPLASSYNEQFF. DNA for the CDR3: TGCGCCAGCAGCTTGGGGCGGCCACTAGCGAGCTCCTACAATGAGCAGTTCTTC.

This chain links TRBV5-1 with TRBJ2-5; the match to TRBD2 covers 10 bases. Germline lookup yields CDR1 SGHRS and CDR2 YFSETQ. V gave up 3 bases and J gave up 4 bases; unmatched junction bases: 9. This CDR3 has 16 residues. The CDR3 loop is CASSSGTSDRRETQYF. The CDR3, as DNA: TGCGCCAGCAGCTCTGGGACTAGCGACAGGCGAGAGACCCAGTACTTC.

In DNA, the CDR3 is TGTGCCAGCAGGGACACAGGTAGCTATGGCTACACCTTC. Amino acids: CASRDTGSYGYTF. The chain links TRBV25-1 to TRBJ1-2; D is perhaps TRBD1 (5 bases). Trimming pared 6 bases from V and 4 bases from J, leaving 12 bases between. The length of the CDR3 is 13 residues. The germline V gene encodes CDR1 MGHDK and CDR2 SYGVNS.

As regards this clone: Sequence at one end of the junction differs from germline and may be a read error. The CDR3 spells CASREGTAGETQYF. CDR3 nucleotides: TGTGCCAGCAGAGAAGGGACGGCGGGGGAGACCCAGTACTTC. The chain combines TRBV6-1 with TRBJ2-5, with D tentatively TRBD2 (6 bases). The CDR3 sequence is 14 residues long. Germline V CDR1 and CDR2: MNHNS, SASEGT.

This chain connects TRBV5-1 to TRBJ2-5; the match to TRBD2 covers 7 bases. Germline V gene data show CDR1 as SGHRS and CDR2 as YFSETQ. The CDR3 spans 13 residues. The V segment lost 4 bases and the J segment 3 bases; nucleotides outside the gene matches: 3. DNA for the CDR3: TGCGCCAGCAGCAGACTAGCCGAAGAGACCCAGTACTTC. Translating gives CASSRLAEETQYF.

The gene calls are TRBV7-9 and TRBJ2-5; D uncertain. V dropped 2 bases and J dropped 4 bases, with 14 bases sitting between them. CDR3 length equals 15 residues. CDR1 SEHNR and CDR2 FQNEAQ come from the germline V gene (reference sequence). The CDR3 DNA reads TGTGCCAGCAGCTTATTCGGAAACCGAGGAGAGACCCAGTACTTC. Residues: CASSLFGNRGETQYF.

The genes are TRBV6-1 and TRBJ1-5; no reliable D call. The length of the CDR3 is 13 residues. CDR1 MNHNS and CDR2 SASEGT come from the germline V gene. V was cut by 7 bases and J by 6 bases, with 13 bases left in between. The CDR3 coding sequence is TGTGCCAGCACGGGCCTGGAGGGTCAGCCCCAGCATTTT. Translation: CASTGLEGQPQHF.

The chain links TRBV6-6 to TRBJ2-1, with a tentative D call TRBD2 (5 bases). V shed 5 bases and J shed 0 bases, with 8 bases lying between them. Germline V CDR1 and CDR2: MNHNY, SVGAGI (reference sequence). CDR3 length: 14 residues. CDR3 in DNA: TGTGCCAGCAGTCGAGGGAGCTCCTACAATGAGCAGTTCTTC. Amino acid sequence: CASSRGSSYNEQFF.

The rearrangement joins TRBV27 to TRBJ1-2; D is uncertain. Germline loops: CDR1 MNHEY, CDR2 SMNVEV (reference sequence). V was shortened by 6 bases and J by 3 bases, with 11 bases between the two germline ends. This CDR3 is built from 13 residues. CDR3 sequence reads: CASRRNVDYGYTF. CDR3 nucleotide sequence: TGTGCCAGCAGAAGGAACGTCGACTATGGCTACACCTTC.

The rearrangement joins TRBV15 to TRBJ2-4, with D perhaps TRBD2 (6 bases). Germline lookup yields CDR1 LNHNV and CDR2 YYDKDF (reference sequence). The germline V and J ends were trimmed by 3 bases and 0 bases, with 18 bases remaining between them. The CDR3 has 18 amino acids. CDR3 amino acids: CATSSDHPGLGAKNIQYF. The CDR3, as DNA: TGTGCCACCAGCAGCGACCATCCGGGACTCGGAGCCAAAAACATTCAGTACTTC.

CDR3 amino acids: CSAVGQTEQFF. CDR3 nucleotides: TGCAGTGCTGTGGGACAGACCGAGCAGTTCTTC. The genes are TRBV20-1 and TRBJ2-1, with 7 positions matching TRBD1. The CDR3 extends over 11 amino acids. Unmatched junction bases numbered 5, after V lost 5 bases and J lost 10 bases. Germline-derived CDR1 and CDR2 are DFQATT and SNEGSKA (reference sequence).

In this sample, this clone turned up once. The V gene is TRBV2, the J gene TRBJ1-5; no definite D call. Germline CDR1 reads SNHLY; CDR2 reads FYNNEI. Trimming removed 4 bases at V and 7 bases at J, with 11 bases between. CDR3 length equals 13 residues. Here the CDR3 reads CASSARKGQPQHF. DNA of the CDR3: TGTGCCAGCAGTGCTCGGAAGGGACAGCCCCAGCATTTT.

V is TRBV6-4 and J is TRBJ2-3; TRBD2 aligns across 9 bases. After removal of 8 bases from V and 3 bases from J, the junction contained 9 bases not matched to a gene. The CDR3 extends over 15 amino acids. The V gene's germline CDR1 is MRHNA and CDR2 SNTAGT. The CDR3: CASRKRGESTDTQYF. CDR3 sequence (DNA): TGTGCCAGCCGGAAGCGGGGGGAGTCGACAGATACGCAGTATTTT.

The chain links TRBV29-1 to TRBJ2-2; perhaps D is TRBD1 or TRBD2 (6 bases each). Trimming shortened V by 4 bases and J by 5 bases, and 14 bases separated the two germline ends. CDR3 length: 14 amino acids. Germline V gene sequence: CDR1 SQVTM, CDR2 ANQGSEA. This chain's CDR3 is CSVAPGARTGELFF. CDR3 nucleotides: TGCAGCGTTGCCCCGGGGGCGCGGACCGGGGAGCTGTTTTTT.

This clone showed up just once. The J gene is TRBJ1-2, the V gene TRBV6-5, with D unresolved. The V end lost 2 bases, the J end lost 4 bases, and 8 bases lay between the germline ends. This CDR3 has 13 amino acids. Germline-derived CDR1 and CDR2 are MNHEY and SVGAGI. The CDR3, as DNA: TGTGCCAGCAGTTACGGAGGGTTCTATGGCTACACCTTC. Translated, it gives CASSYGGFYGYTF.

The genes are TRBV11-2 and TRBJ2-2; possibly TRBD1 for D (5 bases). CDR1 SGHAT and CDR2 FQNNGV come from the germline V gene. Trimming removed 2 bases at V and 6 bases at J, with 7 bases between. The CDR3 has 13 residues. The CDR3 DNA is TGTGCCAGCAGCTTAAGGGGCGCCGGGGAGCTGTTTTTT. Protein sequence: CASSLRGAGELFF. Together with reference TRBV11-2 and TRBJ2-2, the CDR3 gives the full variable domain: EAGVAQSPRYKIIEKRQSVAFWCNPISGHATLYWYQQILGQGPKLLIQFQNNGVVDDSQLPKDRFSAERLKGVDSTLKIQPAKLEDSAVYLCASSLRGAGELFFGEGSRLTVL.

The chain links TRBV29-1 to TRBJ2-2; possible D gene TRBD2, 6 bases. Trimming took off 5 bases at V and 4 bases at J, with 14 bases between the two ends. The CDR3 sequence is 14 residues long. Per germline, CDR1 SQVTM and CDR2 ANQGSEA. The CDR3 coding sequence is TGCAGCGTTCTAATCGGGAGCACCACCGGGGAGCTGTTTTTT. It specifies CSVLIGSTTGELFF.

The chain couples TRBV11-2 to TRBJ1-1; no clear D gene. Germline V gene sequence: CDR1 SGHAT, CDR2 FQNNGV. This CDR3 is 17 amino acids long. V lost 1 base and J lost 1, with 16 bases in between. The CDR3 bases are TGTGCCAGCAGCTTAGTACCGGCAACCCGTGGGAACACTGAAGCTTTCTTT. It yields the protein CASSLVPATRGNTEAFF.

V usage is TRBV10-1 and J usage is TRBJ2-7; possibly TRBD1 for D (5 bases). Germline CDR1 and CDR2: WNHNN and SYGVQD (reference sequence). The CDR3 spans 13 residues. The V gene lost 0 bases and the J gene lost 5 bases, with 8 bases spanning the gap. The CDR3: CASSESGLDEQYF. The DNA for the CDR3 is TGCGCCAGCAGTGAGTCGGGGCTCGACGAGCAGTACTTC.

The genes are TRBV28 and TRBJ2-7, with TRBD1 matching 11 bases. CDR1 and CDR2 from the germline V gene are MDHEN and SYDVKM. V dropped 11 bases and J dropped 6; count of bases not matched to a gene: 9. There are 13 residues in the CDR3. This CDR3 is CASQPGTGGEQYF. CDR3 nucleotides: TGTGCCTCACAACCGGGGACAGGGGGCGAGCAGTACTTC.

In this sample, this clone turned up once. V usage is TRBV2 and J usage is TRBJ1-1, with unresolved D. CDR1 and CDR2 (germline): SNHLY, FYNNEI. The CDR3 is 13 amino acids. Trimming took 0 bases from V and 11 from J, leaving 13 bases between them. CDR3 DNA: TGTGCCAGCAGTGAAGCGTTATGGGGTGATGCTTTCTTT. Translation gives CASSEALWGDAFF. The full variable domain, in which reference TRBV2 and TRBJ1-1 provide the parts outside the CDR3, is EPEVTQTPSHQVTQMGQEVILRCVPISNHLYFYWYRQILGQKVEFLVSFYNNEISEKSEIFDDQFSVERPDGSNFTLKIRSTKLEDSAMYFCASSEALWGDAFFGQGTRLTVV.

The chain recombines TRBV5-6 with TRBJ1-5; maybe TRBD1 (5 bases). The CDR3 totals 15 residues. Germline loops: CDR1 SGHDT, CDR2 YYEEEE. The V and J ends lost 1 base and 6 bases respectively, with 14 bases between them. CDR3 sequence: CASSLKGRVVQPQHF. As DNA, the CDR3 is TGTGCCAGCAGCTTGAAGGGCAGGGTTGTTCAGCCCCAGCATTTT.

The chain recombines TRBV5-4 with TRBJ2-1, with 7 positions matching TRBD2. Germline CDR1 is SGHNT and CDR2 is YYREEE (reference sequence). The CDR3 is 16 residues long. The V gene end was trimmed by 3 bases and the J gene end by 3 bases; junction bases not matched to a gene: 9. CDR3: CASSSEPERDYNEQFF. In DNA, the CDR3 is TGTGCCAGCAGCTCCGAGCCGGAGCGGGACTACAATGAGCAGTTCTTC. The whole variable domain, remainder taken from reference TRBV5-4 and TRBJ2-1, is ETGVTQSPTHLIKTRGQQVTLRCSSQSGHNTVSWYQQALGQGPQFIFQYYREEENGRGNFPPRFSGLQFPNYSSELNVNALELDDSALYLCASSSEPERDYNEQFFGPGTRLTVL.

This chain connects TRBV27 to TRBJ1-1; D remains unclear. The CDR3 spans 13 residues. Trimming removed 0 bases from V and 1 base from J, with 3 bases in between. Germline CDR1 reads MNHEY; CDR2 reads SMNVEV (reference sequence). The CDR3 loop reads CASSLSANTEAFF. The CDR3, as DNA: TGTGCCAGCAGTTTATCAGCGAACACTGAAGCTTTCTTT.

CDR3 in DNA: TGTGCCAGTAGTAGTCGGCGGGGGCTGCAAGAGACCCAGTACTTC. The encoded protein is CASSSRRGLQETQYF. The chain has TRBV19 and TRBJ2-5, with D maybe TRBD2 (7 bases). The CDR3 has 15 amino acids. V gave up 4 bases and J gave up 2 bases, with 14 bases separating them. Germline lookup yields CDR1 LNHDA and CDR2 SQIVND (reference sequence).

The chain is built from TRBV7-9 and TRBJ1-5, with 7 bases that match TRBD1. This CDR3 contains 15 residues. Germline V lookup: CDR1 SEHNR, CDR2 FQNEAQ (reference sequence). The V gene end was trimmed by 2 bases and the J gene end by 2 bases; junction bases not matched to a gene: 3. The CDR3 nucleotides read TGTGCCAGCAGCTTACACGACAGGGGCAATCAGCCCCAGCATTTT. Translation: CASSLHDRGNQPQHF.